What follows are 30 T cell receptor beta chains derived from one specimen sequenced in a study of blood T cell repertoires in COVID-19. Clones were sequenced by immunoSEQ multiplex PCR, and TCRdb holds only the in-frame ones, with some missing. The sample contains roughly 300,000 clones, roughly 87% of which appear only once. The specimen was PBMCs or T cells enriched from blood (not recorded which). These TCRs come from a woman in her twenties or thirties who had recovered from COVID-19.

The rearrangement links TRBV7-3 to TRBJ1-1; D is undetermined. Trimming removed 8 bases at V and 3 bases at J, with 13 bases between. The V gene's germline CDR1 is SGHTA and CDR2 FQGTGA. The CDR3 extends over 13 amino acids. DNA of the CDR3: TGTGCCAGCGCCCCCAGGTGGGACACTGAAGCTTTCTTT. Its protein product is CASAPRWDTEAFF. Together with reference TRBV7-3 and TRBJ1-1, the CDR3 gives the full variable domain: GAGVSQTPSNKVTEKGKYVELRCDPISGHTALYWYRQSLGQGPEFLIYFQGTGAADDSGLPNDRFFAVRPEGSVSTLKIQRTERGDSAVYLCASAPRWDTEAFFGQGTRLTVV.

This rearrangement joins TRBV13 to TRBJ1-1, with 7 bases fitting TRBD1. The CDR3 has 15 amino acids. V lost 6 bases and J lost 0; bases outside the gene matches: 7. Germline loops: CDR1 PRHDT, CDR2 FYEKMQ (reference sequence). The CDR3 DNA reads as TGTGCCAGCAGGAGGGACAGCAGAATGAACACTGAAGCTTTCTTT. Translated: CASRRDSRMNTEAFF.

V is TRBV5-5 and J is TRBJ1-1, with D possibly TRBD1 on 6 matching bases. The CDR3 sequence is 15 residues long. Germline CDR1 and CDR2: SGHKS and YYEKEE (reference sequence). Trimming left V 4 bases short and J 5 bases short, with 18 bases between. Written as DNA, the CDR3 is TGTGCCAGCAGCGCACACGGGGGGGCTGGAACTGAAGCTTTCTTT. This translates into CASSAHGGAGTEAFF.

The J gene is TRBJ1-2, the V gene TRBV12-3 or TRBV12-4, with 7 bases lining up with TRBD1. V lost 6 bases to trimming and J lost 8 bases; unmatched junction nucleotides: 9. The CDR3 is 13 residues long. Here the CDR3 reads CASRRGTEVGYTF. The DNA of the CDR3 is TGTGCCAGCAGACGTGGGACAGAAGTCGGCTACACCTTC.

The chain uses TRBV13 and TRBJ1-1; 10 positions match TRBD1. J gave up 3 bases and V 5 bases, and 6 bases lay outside the gene matches. From germline, CDR1 is PRHDT and CDR2 FYEKMQ (reference sequence). The CDR3 is 15 amino acids. CDR3 in DNA: TGTGCCAGCAGCCCCCGGGACAGGGGATACACTGAAGCTTTCTTT. This gives the protein CASSPRDRGYTEAFF.

The V call is TRBV9, the J call TRBJ1-6; perhaps TRBD1 as D (6 bases). The germline CDR1 and CDR2 sequences are SGDLS and YYNGEE. With 3 bases removed from V and 9 bases from J, the gap between germline ends came to 13 bases. This CDR3 region has 14 residues. The CDR3 DNA reads as TGTGCCAGCAGCGAGGATGGGGGCCGTTCACCCCTCCACTTT. It yields the protein CASSEDGGRSPLHF.

The V gene is TRBV6-2 or TRBV6-3, the J gene TRBJ1-1, with a weak D call TRBD1 (5 bases). Deletions cut 2 bases from V and 5 bases from J, with 15 bases between. In germline, CDR1 is MNHEY, CDR2 SVGEGT. The CDR3 extends over 15 amino acids. For the CDR3, the DNA is TGTGCCAGCAGTTACAAGGAGGGGTCGAGGACTGAAGCTTTCTTT. Translating it yields CASSYKEGSRTEAFF.

This clone was counted at least ten times. The J gene is TRBJ1-1, the V gene TRBV27; D might be TRBD1 (5 bases). This CDR3 is built from 13 residues. Germline V gene data show CDR1 as MNHEY and CDR2 as SMNVEV (reference sequence). The V end lost 3 bases, the J end lost 1 base, and 6 bases lay between the germline ends. The CDR3 sequence: CASSFTGNTEAFF. The CDR3 DNA follows: TGTGCCAGCAGTTTCACAGGGAACACTGAAGCTTTCTTT.

There are a few counts of this clone. The V and J genes are TRBV4-3 and TRBJ1-6, with D possibly matching TRBD1 (5 bases). Per the germline V gene, CDR1 is LGHNA and CDR2 is YSLEER. V lost 0 bases to trimming and J lost 10 bases, with 16 bases between them. The CDR3 consists of 16 residues. CDR3 protein: CASSQDLGGLGSPLHF. CDR3 sequence (DNA): TGCGCCAGCAGCCAAGATCTGGGGGGGTTAGGATCACCCCTCCACTTT.

V gene TRBV5-1 combines with J gene TRBJ2-6; D is uncertain. This CDR3 has 16 residues. The V and J ends lost 6 bases and 0 bases respectively, with 13 bases between them. CDR1 is SGHRS, CDR2 YFSETQ, per germline. DNA of the CDR3: TGCGCCAGCACCGAACTGCTTAGCTCTGGGGCCAACGTCCTGACTTTC. It is translated as CASTELLSSGANVLTF.

The chain is built from TRBV6-5 and TRBJ2-3, with D perhaps TRBD1 (5 bases). The CDR3 totals 13 residues. In germline, CDR1 is MNHEY, CDR2 SVGAGI. Trimming pared 6 bases from V and 2 bases from J, leaving 9 bases between. The CDR3 protein is CASSPGNTDTQYF. CDR3 nucleotide sequence: TGTGCCAGCAGCCCAGGGAACACAGATACGCAGTATTTT.

The chain carries TRBV3-1 (or the pseudogene TRBV3-2) and TRBJ1-6, with TRBD1 identical over 8 bases. This CDR3 contains 14 residues. V shed 6 bases, J shed 3 bases, and the junction held 1 base outside the gene matches. Germline V gene sequence: CDR1 LGHDT, CDR2 YNNKEL (reference sequence). The CDR3 loop is CASSGQGYNSPLHF. Here the CDR3 DNA reads TGTGCCAGCAGTGGACAGGGCTATAATTCACCCCTCCACTTT.

The chain carries TRBV7-8 and TRBJ1-5; no clear D. The CDR3 loop spans 16 amino acids. Germline values: CDR1 SGHVS, CDR2 FQNEAQ. The V end lost 1 base, the J end lost 7 bases, and 17 bases lay between the germline ends. CDR3: CASSLGFLDKAQPQHF. The CDR3 bases are TGTGCCAGCAGCTTAGGTTTTTTAGACAAGGCCCAGCCCCAGCATTTT.

This chain links TRBV11-2 with TRBJ2-7; D gene uncertain. Germline V gene lookup returns CDR1 SGHAT and CDR2 FQNNGV. V lost 1 base to trimming and J lost 3 bases, with 10 bases between them. The CDR3 length is 14 residues. CDR3 sequence reads: CASSLGLAGYEQYF. The CDR3 DNA follows: TGTGCCAGCAGCTTAGGATTGGCAGGCTACGAGCAGTACTTC.

The chain employs TRBV18 and TRBJ2-1; the match to TRBD1 covers 9 bases. Germline assignment: CDR1 KGHSH and CDR2 LQKENI. J was trimmed by 3 bases and V by 4 bases; bases with no gene match: 7. The CDR3 has 16 amino acids. The CDR3 sequence: CASSQRDRVGYNEQFF. Written as DNA, the CDR3 is TGTGCCAGCTCACAGAGGGACAGGGTTGGCTACAATGAGCAGTTCTTC.

The sample holds a few counts of this clone. The rearrangement joins TRBV10-3 to TRBJ1-2, with D maybe TRBD1 (6 bases). Germline CDR1 ENHRY, CDR2 SYGVKD. There are 12 residues in the CDR3. V gave up 6 bases and J gave up 2 bases, with 7 bases separating them. CDR3 coding DNA: TGTGCCATCAGCCAGGGGAACTATGGCTACACCTTC. Its protein product is CAISQGNYGYTF.

This CDR3 is CASSVGNGVNTEAFF. The CDR3 DNA sequence: TGTGCCAGCAGCGTAGGGAACGGGGTGAACACTGAAGCTTTCTTT. V is TRBV9 and J is TRBJ1-1; D remains unclear. V was cut by 0 bases and J by 0 bases, with 9 bases left in between. Germline CDR1 reads SGDLS; CDR2 reads YYNGEE. This CDR3 contains 15 residues.

The chain employs TRBV7-9 and TRBJ2-5, with D perhaps matching TRBD1 (5 bases). Trimming left V 4 bases short and J 5 bases short, with 23 bases between. Germline CDR1 and CDR2: SEHNR and FQNEAQ (reference sequence). This CDR3 spans 17 amino acids. The CDR3 DNA follows: TGTGCCAGCAGCTCGAGGTTGACAGCCGCCTGGCTGGAGACCCAGTACTTC. It translates to CASSSRLTAAWLETQYF.

J is TRBJ2-2 and V is TRBV15; TRBD1 agrees at 11 bases. V shed 4 bases, J shed 5 bases, and the junction held 3 bases outside the gene matches. CDR3 length: 15 amino acids. Germline V CDR1 and CDR2: LNHNV, YYDKDF (reference sequence). The CDR3 loop is CATSKDRGPTGELFF. In DNA form, the CDR3 reads TGTGCCACCAGCAAGGACAGGGGGCCAACCGGGGAGCTGTTTTTT. The full variable domain, with the rest looked up from reference TRBV15 and TRBJ2-2, is DAMVIQNPRYQVTQFGKPVTLSCSQTLNHNVMYWYQQKSSQAPKLLFHYYDKDFNNEADTPDNFQSRRPNTSFCFLDIRSPGLGDTAMYLCATSKDRGPTGELFFGEGSRLTVL.

This clone occurred a few times. The V and J genes are TRBV4-3 and TRBJ1-2; 7 nucleotides agree with TRBD1. J was trimmed by 4 bases and V by 0 bases; bases with no gene match: 11. Germline V lookup: CDR1 LGHNA, CDR2 YSLEER. The CDR3 consists of 17 residues. The CDR3 region has the DNA TGCGCCAGCAGCCAAGATAGTGTCGAGGGGGCAGCCTATGGCTACACCTTC. Translation: CASSQDSVEGAAYGYTF.

This chain joins TRBV25-1 and TRBJ1-2, with no clear D. The germline gives CDR1 MGHDK, CDR2 SYGVNS. This CDR3 region has 12 residues. Trimming removed 5 bases at V and 8 bases at J, with 12 bases between. The DNA for the CDR3 is TGTGCCAGCAGTAACAGCTCCTACGGCTACACCTTC. Residues: CASSNSSYGYTF.

This clone was found a few times. The J gene is TRBJ1-2, the V gene TRBV24-1; D is possibly TRBD1 (5 bases). The CDR3 consists of 13 residues. Germline V gene data show CDR1 as KGHDR and CDR2 as SFDVKD. Trimming pared 6 bases from V and 6 bases from J, leaving 13 bases between. The DNA of the CDR3 is TGTGCCACCAGTACCTCTCGGGGGGATGGCTACACCTTC. Amino acids: CATSTSRGDGYTF.

The CDR3 nucleotides read TGTGCCAGCAACCCGACACAAATGAACACTGAAGCTTTCTTT. Translation: CASNPTQMNTEAFF. This rearrangement joins TRBV11-2 to TRBJ1-1; D not certain. The CDR3 has 14 residues. Germline-derived CDR1 and CDR2 are SGHAT and FQNNGV. V lost 7 bases and J 0 bases, leaving 12 bases between the germline ends.

The chain is built from TRBV5-1 and TRBJ2-5; 15 bases match TRBD2. The CDR3 runs 15 residues. Germline CDR1 SGHRS, CDR2 YFSETQ. V trimming: 4 bases; J trimming: 5 bases; junction bases outside the gene matches: 3. CDR3 protein: CASSPGTSGGETQYF. The CDR3 nucleotides are TGCGCCAGCAGCCCCGGGACTAGCGGGGGGGAGACCCAGTACTTC.

CDR3 sequence: CASHRVSGNQPQHF. CDR3 nucleotide sequence: TGTGCCAGTCACAGGGTTAGCGGCAATCAGCCCCAGCATTTT. This chain connects TRBV19 to TRBJ1-5; weak D call: TRBD1 (6 bases). Germline CDR1 LNHDA, CDR2 SQIVND (reference sequence). V was pared by 8 bases and J by 2 bases, with 13 bases between. The CDR3 is 14 residues long. The full variable domain, in which reference TRBV19 and TRBJ1-5 provide the parts outside the CDR3, is DGGITQSPKYLFRKEGQNVTLSCEQNLNHDAMYWYRQDPGQGLRLIYYSQIVNDFQKGDIAEGYSVSREKKESFPLTVTSAQKNPTAFYLCASHRVSGNQPQHFGDGTRLSIL.

In nucleotides, the CDR3 is TGTGCCAGCAGTCCGTGGACTAGCGGGGGCAGCTACGAGCAGTACTTC. Translated: CASSPWTSGGSYEQYF. This rearrangement joins TRBV28 to TRBJ2-7, with 13 positions matching TRBD2. There are 16 residues in the CDR3. The V and J ends lost 5 bases and 3 bases, in that order; junction bases with no gene match: 7. CDR1 MDHEN and CDR2 SYDVKM come from the germline V gene.

This chain links TRBV18 with TRBJ1-1; D is unresolved. CDR1 and CDR2 from the germline V gene are KGHSH and LQKENI. This CDR3 spans 14 amino acids. Trimming shortened V by 1 base and J by 5 bases, and 11 bases separated the two germline ends. The CDR3, as DNA: TGTGCCAGCTCACCACGGGCGGGAGGTACTGAAGCTTTCTTT. The encoded protein is CASSPRAGGTEAFF.

There are many counts of this clone. The chain combines TRBV7-9 with TRBJ1-1; D uncertain. Germline V gene sequence: CDR1 SEHNR, CDR2 FQNEAQ (reference sequence). Between the trimmed V and J ends, which lost 0 bases and 11 bases, there was a span of 10 bases. The CDR3 extends over 12 amino acids. This CDR3 is CASSLATWAAFF. In nucleotides, the CDR3 is TGTGCCAGCAGCTTAGCCACGTGGGCCGCTTTCTTT.

J is TRBJ1-2 and V is TRBV5-1, with TRBD1 matching over 9 bases. The J segment lost 5 bases and the V segment lost 4 bases, leaving 9 bases of the junction unmatched. The CDR3 extends over 15 amino acids. Germline assignment: CDR1 SGHRS and CDR2 YFSETQ. For the CDR3, the DNA is TGCGCCAGCAGCGGGCTAGACAGGGGGGATTATGGCTACACCTTC. This codes for CASSGLDRGDYGYTF.

This chain links TRBV15 with TRBJ1-1, with a tentative D call TRBD1 (5 bases). CDR1 LNHNV and CDR2 YYDKDF come from the germline V gene (reference sequence). With 1 base removed from V and 0 bases from J, the gap between germline ends came to 6 bases. The CDR3 consists of 14 residues. The CDR3 here is CATSRGQLNTEAFF. CDR3 bases: TGTGCCACCAGCAGAGGACAGCTGAACACTGAAGCTTTCTTT. Supplemented by reference TRBV15 and TRBJ1-1, the full variable domain reads DAMVIQNPRYQVTQFGKPVTLSCSQTLNHNVMYWYQQKSSQAPKLLFHYYDKDFNNEADTPDNFQSRRPNTSFCFLDIRSPGLGDTAMYLCATSRGQLNTEAFFGQGTRLTVV.